Following are 17 T cell receptor beta chains from one sample sequenced in a study of CD8 T cells in Susac syndrome. cDNA came from around 0.5 to 1 ug RNA primed by random hexamers. TCRdb itself ran the immunoSEQ multiplex PCR reads through MiXCR, one entry per CDR3 protein. The sample consists of some 96,000 distinct CDR3 sequences, about 95% of them appearing once. Sequencing was done on a sample of CD4+ T cells from PBMCs. Every receptor here comes from a human donor with Susac syndrome.

This clonotype was counted once. V gene TRBV3-1 combines with J gene TRBJ2-5, with TRBD2 matching 9 bases. Looked up from germline, CDR1 is LGHDT and CDR2 is YNNKEL (reference sequence). V shed 2 bases, J shed 3 bases, and the junction held 4 bases outside the gene matches. This CDR3 spans 15 amino acids. The DNA of the CDR3 is TGTGCCAGCAGCCAATCAGCGGGGGGAAAAGAGACCCAGTACTTC. This gives the protein CASSQSAGGKETQYF.

CDR3 DNA: TGTGCCAGCGAGGAGTGGGGAAGTCAGTTCTTC. Encoded protein: CASEEWGSQFF. The chain uses TRBV6-1 and TRBJ2-1, with D hard to call. V was pared by 8 bases and J by 13 bases, with 15 bases between. CDR1 MNHNS and CDR2 SASEGT come from the germline V gene. The CDR3 length is 11 residues.

The V call is TRBV28, the J call TRBJ1-6, with TRBD1 identical over 9 bases. The length of the CDR3 is 16 residues. J was trimmed by 10 bases and V by 1 base; bases with no gene match: 8. Germline V lookup: CDR1 MDHEN, CDR2 SYDVKM. The CDR3 loop is CASSLSSGQGSSPLHF. The CDR3 nucleotides are TGTGCCAGCAGTTTATCGTCCGGACAGGGGTCCTCACCCCTCCACTTT.

The DNA for the CDR3 is TGTGCCAGCAGCCAAGATCGCCAGGGGGTCAGAAACATTCAGTACTTC. This translates into CASSQDRQGVRNIQYF. V and J are TRBV14 and TRBJ2-4, with 7 bases identical to TRBD1. V lost 0 bases, J lost 6 bases, and 8 bases stayed unmatched. The CDR3 is made up of 16 amino acids. CDR1 and CDR2 (germline): SGHDN, FVKESK.

The chain recombines TRBV7-9 with TRBJ2-3; D is tentatively TRBD1 or TRBD2 (6 bases each). Germline V lookup: CDR1 SEHNR, CDR2 FQNEAQ (reference sequence). V was clipped by 5 bases and J by 11 bases, with 8 bases between them. CDR3 length equals 10 residues. CDR3 DNA: TGTGCCAGCAGCGGAGGGGGGCAGTATTTT. Translation: CASSGGGQYF.

CDR3 residues: CASSVTLFTGELFF. For the CDR3, the DNA is TGTGCCAGCAGCGTTACGCTATTCACCGGGGAGCTGTTTTTT. This chain links TRBV9 with TRBJ2-2; no definite D call. This CDR3 region has 14 residues. V was clipped by 2 bases and J by 4 bases, with 9 bases between them. Per the germline V gene, CDR1 is SGDLS and CDR2 is YYNGEE.

V usage is TRBV20-1 and J usage is TRBJ1-3, with D possibly TRBD1 on 6 matching bases. CDR1 is DFQATT and CDR2 is SNEGSKA in the germline V gene (reference sequence). V dropped 3 bases and J dropped 4 bases, with 10 bases sitting between them. This CDR3 is 13 amino acids long. The DNA of the CDR3 is TGCAGTGCTAGTACAGGGCGAGGAAACACCATATATTTT. It yields the protein CSASTGRGNTIYF.

The chain employs TRBV6-1 and TRBJ1-2, with D unresolved. Germline CDR1 is MNHNS and CDR2 is SASEGT. The CDR3 consists of 13 residues. The V gene lost 5 bases and the J gene lost 9 bases, with 16 bases spanning the gap. CDR3: CASSPRQGVSYTF. CDR3 in DNA: TGTGCCAGCAGTCCCCGACAAGGAGTAAGCTACACCTTC.

This clonotype is a singleton in its sample. The V call is TRBV19, the J call TRBJ2-5, with unresolved D. Trimming shortened V by 2 bases and J by 2 bases, and 15 bases separated the two germline ends. This CDR3 spans 16 amino acids. Germline CDR1 LNHDA, CDR2 SQIVND (reference sequence). CDR3 residues: CASSIRRVSAQETQYF. CDR3 nucleotides: TGTGCCAGTAGTATAAGACGGGTCAGCGCTCAAGAGACCCAGTACTTC.

As concerns this clonotype: One junction end does not reproduce the germline sequence, and a read error may be involved. The chain joins TRBV4-1 to TRBJ1-2, with 8 bases that match TRBD1. This CDR3 comprises 15 residues. CDR1 and CDR2 (germline): MGHRA, YSYEKL. CDR3 protein: CASSQEDRGDYGYTF. The CDR3 DNA follows: TGCGCCAGCAGCCAAGAAGACAGGGGTGATTATGGCTACACTTTC.

DNA for the CDR3: TGTGCCAGCAGCAACAGGGGCGGTAACACTGAAGCTTTCTTT. Its translation is CASSNRGGNTEAFF. The J gene is TRBJ1-1, the V gene TRBV2; the match to TRBD1 covers 7 bases. The CDR3 sequence is 14 residues long. Germline loops: CDR1 SNHLY, CDR2 FYNNEI. Losses at the gene ends were 6 bases for V and 2 bases for J; bases not matched to a gene: 6.

The chain is built from TRBV12-3 or TRBV12-4 and TRBJ2-3; D is perhaps TRBD1 (5 bases). V was cut by 3 bases and J by 0 bases, with 10 bases left in between. The CDR3 is 15 amino acids. The CDR3 protein is CASSFNPGSTDTQYF. CDR3 DNA: TGTGCCAGCAGTTTTAACCCAGGGAGCACAGATACGCAGTATTTT.

This rearrangement joins TRBV30 to TRBJ1-2; D not certain. The CDR3 spans 13 residues. V was shortened by 0 bases and J by 3 bases, with 8 bases between the two germline ends. Germline V CDR1 and CDR2: GTSNPN, SVGIG (reference sequence). CDR3: CAWSVTLDYGYTF. CDR3 coding DNA: TGTGCCTGGAGTGTAACTCTGGACTATGGCTACACCTTC. Complete variable domain (other parts from reference TRBV30 and TRBJ1-2): SQTIHQWPATLVQPVGSPLSLECTVEGTSNPNLYWYRQAAGRGLQLLFYSVGIGQISSEVPQNLSASRPQDRQFILSSKKLLLSDSGFYLCAWSVTLDYGYTFGSGTRLTVV.

V is TRBV30 and J is TRBJ2-1; 8 bases agree with TRBD2. The CDR3 spans 13 residues. The V gene end was trimmed by 7 bases and the J gene end by 2 bases; junction bases not matched to a gene: 4. In germline, CDR1 is GTSNPN, CDR2 SVGIG (reference sequence). CDR3 amino acids: CAYVSGAYNEQFF. For the CDR3, the DNA is TGTGCCTATGTTAGCGGGGCCTACAATGAGCAGTTCTTC. Combining the CDR3 with reference TRBV30 and TRBJ2-1 gives the whole variable domain SQTIHQWPATLVQPVGSPLSLECTVEGTSNPNLYWYRQAAGRGLQLLFYSVGIGQISSEVPQNLSASRPQDRQFILSSKKLLLSDSGFYLCAYVSGAYNEQFFGPGTRLTVL.

The genes are TRBV20-1 and TRBJ2-3, with unresolved D. Trimming removed 6 bases from V and 1 base from J, with 8 bases in between. CDR1 and CDR2 (germline): DFQATT, SNEGSKA (reference sequence). This CDR3 is 12 amino acids long. The CDR3 DNA is TGCAGTGCGCCGACTGGCACAGATACGCAGTATTTT. Residues: CSAPTGTDTQYF.

The V and J genes are TRBV9 and TRBJ1-5, with 8 bases aligning to TRBD1. Germline assignment: CDR1 SGDLS and CDR2 YYNGEE. The ends lost 4 bases at V and 1 base at J; junction bases unmatched: 4. The CDR3 runs to 15 residues. As DNA, the CDR3 is TGTGCCAGCAGCAGGACAGGGTCCAGCAATCAGCCCCAGCATTTT. Protein product: CASSRTGSSNQPQHF. The full variable domain, its missing parts supplied by reference TRBV9 and TRBJ1-5, is DSGVTQTPKHLITATGQRVTLRCSPRSGDLSVYWYQQSLDQGLQFLIQYYNGEERAKGNILERFSAQQFPDLHSELNLSSLELGDSALYFCASSRTGSSNQPQHFGDGTRLSIL.

This rearrangement joins TRBV20-1 to TRBJ2-3, with D possibly TRBD1 on 6 matching bases. Germline CDR1 reads DFQATT; CDR2 reads SNEGSKA (reference sequence). The CDR3 loop spans 15 amino acids. Between the trimmed V and J ends, which lost 5 bases and 1 base, there was a span of 16 bases. The CDR3 here is CSASGTRLGTDTQYF. CDR3 coding DNA: TGCAGTGCTTCAGGGACAAGGCTTGGCACAGATACGCAGTATTTT.